In its sample, the clone carrying this T cell receptor beta chain was seen a few times. What it binds is unknown. The data originate from a study of early T cells in non-severe SARS-CoV-2 infection. Study details: Sequencing used unsorted whole-blood bulk RNA, so chains lack pairing. The study's findings and limits: The VDJdb matching leaned toward anti-spike CD8 responses and overlooked private and CD4 specificities.

Individual cDNA molecules were tagged with unique molecular identifiers. One entry per CDR3 protein, called by TCRdb with MiXCR from the 5' RACE reads. This table holds about 71,000 distinct CDR3 sequences, 9.5% to 15% found once. This CDR3 is 12 amino acids long. V shed 6 bases and J 15 bases; nucleotides not matched to a gene: 9. This chain connects TRBV12-3 or TRBV12-4 to TRBJ1-5; 9 nucleotides agree with TRBD1. This TCR derives from an adult who was a healthcare worker with PCR-confirmed SARS-CoV-2 infection or an uninfected control (not recorded which). The sample consisted of whole blood, taken at baseline. CDR3 bases: TGTGCCAGCAGCTTCTCCGGGACAGGGTCGCATTTT. Amino acids: CASSFSGTGSHF.